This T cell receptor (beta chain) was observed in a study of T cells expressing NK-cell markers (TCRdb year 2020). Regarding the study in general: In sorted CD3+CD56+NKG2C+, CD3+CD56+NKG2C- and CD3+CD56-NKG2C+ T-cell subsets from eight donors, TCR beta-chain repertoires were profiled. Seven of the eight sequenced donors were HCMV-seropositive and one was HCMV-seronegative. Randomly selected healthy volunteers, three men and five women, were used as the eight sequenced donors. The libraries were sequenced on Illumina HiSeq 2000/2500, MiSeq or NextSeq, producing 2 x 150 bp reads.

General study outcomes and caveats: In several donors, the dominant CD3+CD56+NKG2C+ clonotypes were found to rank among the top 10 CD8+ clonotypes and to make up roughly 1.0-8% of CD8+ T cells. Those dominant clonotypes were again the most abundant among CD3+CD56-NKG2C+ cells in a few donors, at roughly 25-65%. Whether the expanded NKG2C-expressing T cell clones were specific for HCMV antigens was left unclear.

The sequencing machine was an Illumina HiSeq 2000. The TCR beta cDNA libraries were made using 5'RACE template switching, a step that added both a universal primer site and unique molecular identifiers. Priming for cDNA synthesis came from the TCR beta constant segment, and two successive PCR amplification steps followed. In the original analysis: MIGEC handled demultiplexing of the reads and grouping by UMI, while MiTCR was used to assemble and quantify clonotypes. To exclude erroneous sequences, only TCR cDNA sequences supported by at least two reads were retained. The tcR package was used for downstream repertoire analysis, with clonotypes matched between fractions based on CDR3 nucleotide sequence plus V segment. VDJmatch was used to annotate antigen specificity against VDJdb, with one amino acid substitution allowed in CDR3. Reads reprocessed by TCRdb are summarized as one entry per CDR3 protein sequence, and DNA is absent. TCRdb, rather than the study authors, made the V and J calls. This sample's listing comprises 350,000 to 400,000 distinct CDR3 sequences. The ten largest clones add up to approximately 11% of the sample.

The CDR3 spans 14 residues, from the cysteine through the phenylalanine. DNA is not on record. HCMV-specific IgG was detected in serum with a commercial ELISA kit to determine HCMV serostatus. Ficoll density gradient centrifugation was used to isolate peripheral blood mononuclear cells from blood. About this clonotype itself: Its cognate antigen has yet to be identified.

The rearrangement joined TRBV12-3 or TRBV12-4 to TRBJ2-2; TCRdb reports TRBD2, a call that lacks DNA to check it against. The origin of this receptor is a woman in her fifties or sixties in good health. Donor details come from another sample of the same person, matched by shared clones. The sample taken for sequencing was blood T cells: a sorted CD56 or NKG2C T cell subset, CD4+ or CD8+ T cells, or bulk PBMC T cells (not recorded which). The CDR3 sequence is CASLPGLAAGELFF.